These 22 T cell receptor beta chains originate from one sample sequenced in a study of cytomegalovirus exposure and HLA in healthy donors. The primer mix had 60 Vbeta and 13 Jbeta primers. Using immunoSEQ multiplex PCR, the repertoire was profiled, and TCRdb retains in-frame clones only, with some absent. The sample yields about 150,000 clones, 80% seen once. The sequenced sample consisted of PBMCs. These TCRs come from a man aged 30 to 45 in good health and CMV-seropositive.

CDR3 residues: CASSPLRGKNTEAFF. CDR3 in DNA: TGTGCCAGCTCACCACTGAGGGGGAAGAACACTGAAGCTTTCTTT. This sequence joins TRBV18 and TRBJ1-1; D may be TRBD1 (6 bases). CDR1 is KGHSH and CDR2 is LQKENI in the germline V gene. This CDR3 is 15 amino acids long. V shed 1 base and J shed 1 base, with 10 bases lying between them.

CDR3 DNA sequence: TGTGCCAGCAGCTTAAGGTCGGGGGAGGGCACAGATACGCAGTATTTT. It translates to CASSLRSGEGTDTQYF. The rearrangement links TRBV7-6 to TRBJ2-3; perhaps TRBD2 as D (6 bases). Trimming shortened V by 2 bases and J by 1 base, and 13 bases separated the two germline ends. The CDR3 length is 16 residues. Germline-derived CDR1 and CDR2 are SGHVS and FNYEAQ.

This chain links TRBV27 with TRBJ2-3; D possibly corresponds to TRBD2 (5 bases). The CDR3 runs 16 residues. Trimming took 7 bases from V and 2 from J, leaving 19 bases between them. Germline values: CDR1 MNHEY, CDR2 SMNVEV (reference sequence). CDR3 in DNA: TGTGCCAGCACCGTTCGGGGTGGGATCGCCACAGATACGCAGTATTTT. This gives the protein CASTVRGGIATDTQYF.

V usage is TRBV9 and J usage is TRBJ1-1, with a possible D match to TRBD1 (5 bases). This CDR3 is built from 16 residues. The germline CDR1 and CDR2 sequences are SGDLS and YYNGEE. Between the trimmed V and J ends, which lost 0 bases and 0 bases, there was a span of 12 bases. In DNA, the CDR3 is TGTGCCAGCAGCGTAGGGGGGGAGGCTTTGAACACTGAAGCTTTCTTT. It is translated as CASSVGGEALNTEAFF.

In DNA form, the CDR3 reads TGCGCCAGCAGCCCAGGGACTAGCGGGAATACCTACGAGCAGTACTTC. Translated: CASSPGTSGNTYEQYF. The genes are TRBV5-1 and TRBJ2-7, with 13 positions matching TRBD2. Germline CDR1 SGHRS, CDR2 YFSETQ. V gave up 4 bases and J gave up 2 bases; unmatched junction bases: 6. The CDR3 totals 16 residues.

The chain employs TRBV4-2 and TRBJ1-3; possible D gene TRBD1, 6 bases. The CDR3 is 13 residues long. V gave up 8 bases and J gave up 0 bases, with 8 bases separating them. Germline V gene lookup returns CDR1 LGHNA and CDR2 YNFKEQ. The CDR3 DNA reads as TGTGCCAGCGGACAGAACTCTGGAAACACCATATATTTT. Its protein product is CASGQNSGNTIYF.

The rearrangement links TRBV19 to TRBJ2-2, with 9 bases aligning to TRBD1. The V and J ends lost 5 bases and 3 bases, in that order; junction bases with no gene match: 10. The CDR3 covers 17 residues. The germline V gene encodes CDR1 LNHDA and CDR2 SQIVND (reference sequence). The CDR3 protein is CASSPTLGQGYTGELFF. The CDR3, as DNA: TGTGCCAGTAGTCCAACCTTAGGACAGGGGTACACCGGGGAGCTGTTTTTT.

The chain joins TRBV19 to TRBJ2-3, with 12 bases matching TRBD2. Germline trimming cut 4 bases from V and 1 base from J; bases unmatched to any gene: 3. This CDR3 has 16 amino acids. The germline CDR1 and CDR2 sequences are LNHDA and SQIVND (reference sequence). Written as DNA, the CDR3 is TGTGCCAGTAGTACCTGGACTAGCGGGGGCACAGATACGCAGTATTTT. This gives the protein CASSTWTSGGTDTQYF. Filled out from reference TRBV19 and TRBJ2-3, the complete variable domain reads DGGITQSPKYLFRKEGQNVTLSCEQNLNHDAMYWYRQDPGQGLRLIYYSQIVNDFQKGDIAEGYSVSREKKESFPLTVTSAQKNPTAFYLCASSTWTSGGTDTQYFGPGTRLTVL.

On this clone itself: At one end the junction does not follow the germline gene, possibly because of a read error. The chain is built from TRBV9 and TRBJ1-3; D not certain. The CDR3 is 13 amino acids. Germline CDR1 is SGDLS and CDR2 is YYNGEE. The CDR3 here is CAGSAGGGNTIYF. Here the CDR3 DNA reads TGTGCCGGCAGCGCGGGAGGTGGAAACACCATATATTTT.

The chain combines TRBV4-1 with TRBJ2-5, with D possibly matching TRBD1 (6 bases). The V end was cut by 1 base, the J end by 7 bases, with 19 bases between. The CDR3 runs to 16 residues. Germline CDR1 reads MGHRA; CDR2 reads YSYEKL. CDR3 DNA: TGCGCCAGCAGCCAAGTAGCAGGGGTGGATGAGGCGACCCAGTACTTC. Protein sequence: CASSQVAGVDEATQYF.

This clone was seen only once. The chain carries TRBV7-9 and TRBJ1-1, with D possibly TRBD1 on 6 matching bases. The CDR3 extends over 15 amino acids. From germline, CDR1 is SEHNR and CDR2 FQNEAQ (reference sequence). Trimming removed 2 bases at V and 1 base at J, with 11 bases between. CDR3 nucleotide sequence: TGTGCCAGCAGCTTACCGGGACAAGAGAACACTGAAGCTTTCTTT. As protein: CASSLPGQENTEAFF.

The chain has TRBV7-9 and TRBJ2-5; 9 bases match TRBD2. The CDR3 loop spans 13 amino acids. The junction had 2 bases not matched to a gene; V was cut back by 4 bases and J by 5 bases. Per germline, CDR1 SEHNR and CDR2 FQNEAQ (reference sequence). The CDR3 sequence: CASSWTSVETQYF. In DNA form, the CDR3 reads TGTGCCAGCAGCTGGACTAGCGTCGAGACCCAGTACTTC.

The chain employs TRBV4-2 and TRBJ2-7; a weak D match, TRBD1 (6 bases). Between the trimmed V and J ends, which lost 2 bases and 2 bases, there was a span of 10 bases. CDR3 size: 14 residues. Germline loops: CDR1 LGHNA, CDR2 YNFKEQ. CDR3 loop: CASSQSDRPYEQYF. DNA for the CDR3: TGTGCCAGCAGCCAAAGCGACAGGCCCTACGAGCAGTACTTC.

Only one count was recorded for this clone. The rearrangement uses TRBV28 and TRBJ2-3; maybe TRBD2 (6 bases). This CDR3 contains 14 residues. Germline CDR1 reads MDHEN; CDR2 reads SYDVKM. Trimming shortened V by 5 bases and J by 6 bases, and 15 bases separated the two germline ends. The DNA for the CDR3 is TGTGCCAGCAGTCTGGACCCGGCGGGGGATACGCAGTATTTT. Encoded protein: CASSLDPAGDTQYF.

As DNA, the CDR3 is TGTGCCAGCAGTCGAACTAGCCTGGTAAAGCAGTACTTC. Its protein is CASSRTSLVKQYF. The V call is TRBV7-2, the J call TRBJ2-7, with D perhaps matching TRBD2 (6 bases). V was pared by 6 bases and J by 8 bases, with 17 bases between. The V gene's germline CDR1 is SGHTA and CDR2 FQGNSA. This CDR3 has 13 residues.

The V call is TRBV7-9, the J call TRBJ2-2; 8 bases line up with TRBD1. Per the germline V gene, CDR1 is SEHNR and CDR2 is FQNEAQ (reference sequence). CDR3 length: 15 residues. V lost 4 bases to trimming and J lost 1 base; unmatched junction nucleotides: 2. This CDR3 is CASSSDRGNTGELFF. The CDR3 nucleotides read TGTGCCAGCAGCTCCGACAGGGGGAACACCGGGGAGCTGTTTTTT.

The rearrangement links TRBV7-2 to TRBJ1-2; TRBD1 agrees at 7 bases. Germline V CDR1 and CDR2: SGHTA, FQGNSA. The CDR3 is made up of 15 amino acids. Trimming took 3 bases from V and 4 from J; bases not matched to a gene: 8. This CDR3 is CASSLSGDSLYGYTF. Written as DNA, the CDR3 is TGTGCCAGCAGCTTGTCCGGGGACAGCCTCTATGGCTACACCTTC.

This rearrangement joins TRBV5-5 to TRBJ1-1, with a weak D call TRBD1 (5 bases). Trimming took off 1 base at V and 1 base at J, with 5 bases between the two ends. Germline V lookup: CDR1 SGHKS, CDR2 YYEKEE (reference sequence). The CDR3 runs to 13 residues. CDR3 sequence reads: CASSLQGNTEAFF. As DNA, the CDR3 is TGTGCCAGCAGCTTGCAGGGGAACACTGAAGCTTTCTTT.

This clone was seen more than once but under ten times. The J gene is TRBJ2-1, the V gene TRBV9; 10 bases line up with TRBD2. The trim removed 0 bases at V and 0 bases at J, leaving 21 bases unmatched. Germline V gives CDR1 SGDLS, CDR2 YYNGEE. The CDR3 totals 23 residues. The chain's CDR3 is CASSVGRKTFSNSGRPSYNEQFF. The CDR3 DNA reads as TGTGCCAGCAGCGTAGGGAGGAAGACGTTCAGTAATAGCGGGAGGCCCTCCTACAATGAGCAGTTCTTC.

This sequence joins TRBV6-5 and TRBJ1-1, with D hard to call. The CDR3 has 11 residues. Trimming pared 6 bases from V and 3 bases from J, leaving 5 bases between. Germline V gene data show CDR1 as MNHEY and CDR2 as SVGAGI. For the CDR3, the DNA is TGTGCCAGCAGCGGGTACACTGAAGCTTTCTTT. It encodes CASSGYTEAFF.

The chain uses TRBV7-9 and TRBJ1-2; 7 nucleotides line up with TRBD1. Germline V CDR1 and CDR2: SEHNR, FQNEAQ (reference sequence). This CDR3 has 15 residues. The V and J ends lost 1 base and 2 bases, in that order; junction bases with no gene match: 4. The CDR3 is CASSLVAQGNYGYTF. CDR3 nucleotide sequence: TGTGCCAGCAGCTTAGTCGCACAGGGGAACTATGGCTACACCTTC.

The CDR3 region is CASSQDPTSGALRETQYF. The CDR3 bases are TGTGCCAGCAGCCAAGACCCCACTAGCGGGGCTCTGAGAGAGACCCAGTACTTC. The V and J genes are TRBV4-2 and TRBJ2-5, with TRBD2 matching over 10 bases. The V and J ends lost 0 bases and 4 bases, in that order; junction bases with no gene match: 11. Germline CDR1 LGHNA, CDR2 YNFKEQ. CDR3 size: 18 residues.